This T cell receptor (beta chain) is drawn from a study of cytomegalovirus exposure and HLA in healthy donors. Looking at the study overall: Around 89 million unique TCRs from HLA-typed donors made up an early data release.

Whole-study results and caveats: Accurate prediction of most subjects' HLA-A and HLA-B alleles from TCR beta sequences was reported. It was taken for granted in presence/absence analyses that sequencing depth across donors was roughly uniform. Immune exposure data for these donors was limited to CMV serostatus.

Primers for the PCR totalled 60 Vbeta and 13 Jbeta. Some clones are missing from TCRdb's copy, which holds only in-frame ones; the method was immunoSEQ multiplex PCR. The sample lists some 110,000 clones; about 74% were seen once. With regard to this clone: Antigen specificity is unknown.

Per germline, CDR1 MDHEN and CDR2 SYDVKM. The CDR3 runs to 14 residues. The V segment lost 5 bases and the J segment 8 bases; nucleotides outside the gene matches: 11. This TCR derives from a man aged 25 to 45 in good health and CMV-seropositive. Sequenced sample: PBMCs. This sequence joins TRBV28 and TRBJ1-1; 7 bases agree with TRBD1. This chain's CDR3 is CASSPFPTTGEAFF. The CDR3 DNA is TGTGCCAGCAGTCCCTTCCCCACGACAGGGGAAGCTTTCTTT.